The T cell receptor beta chain described here comes from a study of cytomegalovirus exposure and HLA in healthy donors. About the research overall: Among around 180 million T cells, an earlier analysis found around 100 million unique TCR beta sequences. Study conclusions and caveats: Common viral pathogens were later found to be apparently linked to several of the most significant clusters. Cytomegalovirus status was reportedly diagnosed by the classifier with high sensitivity and specificity.

In germline, CDR1 is MNHEY, CDR2 SVGAGI. V was cut by 2 bases and J by 4 bases, with 9 bases left in between. The CDR3 totals 14 residues. PCR was performed using 60 Vbeta and 13 Jbeta primers. Libraries were prepared by immunoSEQ multiplex PCR; TCRdb keeps only in-frame clonotypes and omits some of them. The sample includes approximately 89,000 clones, about four fifths of them seen just once. About this clone: Its antigen is not identified.

This TCR came from a human donor in good health. The sample was PBMCs. The chain joins TRBV6-5 to TRBJ2-1; TRBD2 is a possible D gene (6 bases). The CDR3 DNA sequence: TGTGCCAGCAGTTACCGTAGCGGATACAATGAGCAGTTCTTC. It encodes CASSYRSGYNEQFF.